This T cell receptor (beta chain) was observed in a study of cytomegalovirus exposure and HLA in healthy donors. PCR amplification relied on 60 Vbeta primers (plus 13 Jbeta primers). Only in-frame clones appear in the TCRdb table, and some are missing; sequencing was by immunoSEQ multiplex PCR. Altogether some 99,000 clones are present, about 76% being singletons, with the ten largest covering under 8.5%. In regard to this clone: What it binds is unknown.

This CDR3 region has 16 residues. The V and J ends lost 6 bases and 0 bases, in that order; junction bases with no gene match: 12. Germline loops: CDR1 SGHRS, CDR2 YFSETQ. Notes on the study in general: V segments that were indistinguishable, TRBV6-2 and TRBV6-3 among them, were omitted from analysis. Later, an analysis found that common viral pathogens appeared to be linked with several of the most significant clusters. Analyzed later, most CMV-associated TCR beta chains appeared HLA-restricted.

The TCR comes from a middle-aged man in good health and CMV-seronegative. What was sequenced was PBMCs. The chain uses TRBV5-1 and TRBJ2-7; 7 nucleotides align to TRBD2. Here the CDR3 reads CASKPYSGESSYEQYF. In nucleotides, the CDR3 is TGCGCCAGCAAACCGTACAGCGGGGAGAGCTCCTACGAGCAGTACTTC.